The 8 T cell receptor beta chains below were found in one sample sequenced in a study of blood T cell repertoires in COVID-19. TCRdb's copy holds only in-frame clones and misses some; the assay was immunoSEQ multiplex PCR. This table holds 25,000 to 35,000 clones, around 72% found once. The sequenced material came from peripheral blood. These receptors originate from a boy between 2 and 15 years old with active or convalescent COVID-19.

J is TRBJ2-3 and V is TRBV19; 8 nucleotides agree with TRBD1. The CDR3 consists of 17 residues. Germline loops: CDR1 LNHDA, CDR2 SQIVND (reference sequence). V was pared by 3 bases and J by 4 bases, with 12 bases of the junction left unmatched. The CDR3 protein is CASSIGQGYGSADTQYF. The CDR3 DNA is TGTGCCAGTAGTATCGGACAGGGATATGGATCTGCAGATACGCAGTATTTT.

The chain combines TRBV30 with TRBJ1-2; D unclear. Germline V gene sequence: CDR1 GTSNPN, CDR2 SVGIG (reference sequence). This CDR3 region has 13 residues. The V gene lost 0 bases and the J gene lost 4 bases, with 9 bases spanning the gap. CDR3 loop: CAWSVLFGYGYTF. The CDR3 DNA is TGTGCCTGGAGTGTACTTTTTGGCTATGGCTACACCTTC.

This clone showed up just a few times. This rearrangement joins TRBV28 to TRBJ2-5; D may be TRBD2 (5 bases). The CDR3 covers 13 residues. V lost 6 bases and J 2 bases, leaving 10 bases between the germline ends. Germline-derived CDR1 and CDR2 are MDHEN and SYDVKM. CDR3 in DNA: TGTGCCAGCAGCCTACTAGAGCAAGAGACCCAGTACTTC. It encodes CASSLLEQETQYF.

V usage is TRBV3-1 (or the pseudogene TRBV3-2) and J usage is TRBJ2-2; unclear D gene. The CDR3 totals 11 residues. Germline CDR1 is LGHDT and CDR2 is YNNKEL (reference sequence). Trimming shortened V by 6 bases and J by 8 bases, and 7 bases separated the two germline ends. The CDR3 bases are TGTGCCAGCAGAGCTTTAGGGGAGCTGTTTTTT. This gives the protein CASRALGELFF.

This clone has just a few counts. This chain connects TRBV19 to TRBJ2-1; 8 positions agree with TRBD2. V lost 3 bases, J lost 2 bases, and 6 bases stayed unmatched. Germline CDR1 and CDR2: LNHDA and SQIVND (reference sequence). The CDR3 spans 16 residues. The CDR3 is CASSMSGGETYNEQFF. The CDR3 bases are TGTGCCAGTAGTATGTCCGGGGGGGAAACCTACAATGAGCAGTTCTTC.

The J gene is TRBJ1-1, the V gene TRBV12-3 or TRBV12-4, with D perhaps TRBD1 (6 bases). The CDR3 covers 13 residues. The V gene lost 8 bases and the J gene lost 4 bases, with 14 bases spanning the gap. The CDR3 DNA sequence: TGTGCCAGCTTGGGGACAATGGGCACTGAAGCTTTCTTT. Residues: CASLGTMGTEAFF.

V is TRBV6-5 and J is TRBJ1-3, with 7 bases matching TRBD1. With 3 bases clipped from V and 0 bases from J, the junction kept 5 bases outside the gene matches. The CDR3 has 16 residues. CDR1 and CDR2 from the germline V gene are MNHEY and SVGAGI. The CDR3 bases are TGTGCCAGCAGTTATCCCGGGACAGACTCTGGAAACACCATATATTTT. It specifies CASSYPGTDSGNTIYF.

The V gene is TRBV5-5, the J gene TRBJ1-5; TRBD1 is a possible D gene (5 bases). V was pared by 1 base and J by 7 bases, with 12 bases between. The CDR3 totals 14 residues. The germline V gene has CDR1 SGHKS and CDR2 YYEKEE (reference sequence). CDR3 sequence: CASSLWAGRQPQHF. Written as DNA, the CDR3 is TGTGCCAGCAGCTTGTGGGCAGGGCGGCAGCCCCAGCATTTT.